This T cell receptor (beta chain) was obtained from a study of tumor-infiltrating lymphocytes in primary liver carcinoma. Study-level results: For tumor-adjacent and tumor-blood pairs, overlap was less than that seen for tumor region pairs.

This clonotype turned up a few times. What it recognizes is unknown. Total RNA amounting to about 520 ng was the source from which TCR beta cDNA was made with a constant-region primer. Three nested multiplex PCR rounds, a slightly modified ARM-PCR method, built the TCR beta libraries. TCRdb independently ran MiXCR on the multiplex PCR reads; one entry per CDR3 protein. The table shows approximately 330,000 distinct CDR3 sequences, with 65% occurring only once. Germline DNA was also extracted, with blood RNA taken from unsorted whole blood. Roughly 4 milliliters of peripheral blood were drawn preoperatively. The specimen was peripheral blood. The receptor was isolated from a man aged 35-49 years with primary liver carcinoma and hepatitis B virus infection.

Here the CDR3 DNA reads TGTGCCAGCAGCCAAGACCTCCCAGGGCGGGGGAAACAAGAGACCCAGTACTTC. This codes for CASSQDLPGRGKQETQYF. The chain carries TRBV14 and TRBJ2-5; 7 bases line up with TRBD2. Germline trimming cut 0 bases from V and 2 bases from J; bases unmatched to any gene: 12. Germline CDR1 is SGHDN and CDR2 is FVKESK. The CDR3 sequence is 18 residues long.